The sequence of this TCR beta chain was determined in a study of vaccination effects on CD4 cells after COVID-19. Looking at the study overall: As their vaccination, participants received two doses of either BNT162b2 or mRNA-1273.

This clone was detected a few times. The antigen remains unidentified. Germline V gene data show CDR1 as SGHTA and CDR2 as FQGTGA. CDR3 length: 15 amino acids. V lost 3 bases to trimming and J lost 6 bases; unmatched junction nucleotides: 9. Assay: immunoSEQ multiplex PCR; the TCRdb copy retains only in-frame clones and omits some. This sample has around 66,000 clones, with roughly 75% found just once. Expansion of antigen-specific CD4+ T cells with viral peptide pools was carried out by the ViraFEST assay before sequencing. At the end of more than 8 days of culture, CD4+ T cells were isolated. The healthy vaccine recipients, who had no prior SARS-CoV-2 infection, showed negative nucleocapsid antibodies. Cultures used roughly 1.8 million PBMC per well, roughly 11 IU/ml IL-2 and approximately 10 ug/ml peptides.

Source: CD4+ T cells from PBMCs cultured with HCoV-OC43 spike peptides, taken before COVID-19 vaccination. Described subset: HCoV-OC43 spike overlapping peptide pool stimulation. This sequence joins TRBV7-3 and TRBJ1-1, with 8 bases that match TRBD1. The TCR comes from a human donor who received a COVID-19 vaccine. The CDR3 sequence is CASSLSSGQVSEAFF. The CDR3 nucleotides read TGTGCCAGCAGCTTGTCCTCGGGACAGGTTTCTGAAGCTTTCTTT.